The rows below give T cell receptor beta chains drawn from one sample of a study of blood T cell repertoires in COVID-19. The table came from immunoSEQ multiplex PCR; TCRdb's copy has only in-frame clones and leaves some out. The table has 100,000 or so clones, approximately 80% seen once; the top ten hold approximately 9.9%. The material sequenced was peripheral blood. All receptors derive from a man in his 60s with active or convalescent COVID-19. CDR3s include the opening cysteine and the closing phenylalanine or tryptophan. A D gene is named only where the DNA matches it firmly. Not all rows give a size; the values are once, few, many and, for expanded clones, a class.

cdr3_nt cdr3_aa v_call clone_size d_call j_call
TGCGCCAGCAGCTTGGGACTGGAGCACAATGAGCAGTTCTTC CASSLGLEHNEQFF TRBV5-1 - - TRBJ2-1
TGTGCCATCAGTGAGTCAGAGACTATCGGTGAGCAGTTCTTC CAISESETIGEQFF TRBV10-3 - - TRBJ2-1
TGTGCCAGCAGTTTAGGGGGGAGCTTCAATCAGCCCCAGCATTTT CASSLGGSFNQPQHF TRBV27 - - TRBJ1-5
TGTGCCAGCAGCCAAGATCGAGGGACTAGCGTCTACAATGAGCAGTTCTTC CASSQDRGTSVYNEQFF TRBV3-1/TRBV3-2 - TRBD2 TRBJ2-1
TGTGCCTGGAGTCCCCCGGAGAGCAATCAGCCCCAGCATTTT CAWSPPESNQPQHF TRBV30 - - TRBJ1-5
TGTGCCAGTAGTACCGCCCAATTAGGGGGAAGTACTGAAGCTTTCTTT CASSTAQLGGSTEAFF TRBV19 many - TRBJ1-1
TGTGCCAGCAGCCCACAGGGGGACGACACTGAAGCTTTCTTT CASSPQGDDTEAFF TRBV5-6 - TRBD1 TRBJ1-1
TGTGCCAGTAGTTTTCAGGGGGGAAGCTCTGGGGCCAACGTCCTGACTTTC CASSFQGGSSGANVLTF TRBV19 - - TRBJ2-6
TGTGCCAGCAGCTTAGGAGTTGAGACCCAGTACTTC CASSLGVETQYF TRBV7-6 - - TRBJ2-5
TGTGCCAGTAGTAACCCTAGCGGAGGAAGCTCCTACGAGCAGTACTTC CASSNPSGGSSYEQYF TRBV19 - TRBD2 TRBJ2-7
TGTGCCAGCAGCCTACGACTAGCCAGCACAGATACGCAGTATTTT CASSLRLASTDTQYF TRBV7-3 many TRBD2 TRBJ2-3
TGTGCCAGCAGCTTGACAGGGGCCGGGGAGCTGTTTTTT CASSLTGAGELFF TRBV7-9 - TRBD1 TRBJ2-2
TGCAGCGGCGGGGGGGGCACCTACAATGAGCAGTTCTTC CSGGGGTYNEQFF TRBV29-1 - TRBD2 TRBJ2-1
TGTGCCAGCAGTTTCCGGGCAGGGGCGAGCAATCAGCCCCAGCATTTT CASSFRAGASNQPQHF TRBV28 - - TRBJ1-5
TGTGCCAGCAGCTATAGCGGGAGGGCCAGTCTCGACGAGCAGTACTTC CASSYSGRASLDEQYF TRBV13 - TRBD2 TRBJ2-7
TGTGCCAGCAGTCAAAGGACTAGCGAAGGGCAGTATTTT CASSQRTSEGQYF TRBV28 - TRBD2 TRBJ2-3
TGTGCCAGCAGCTTGCTACTAGCGGGAGGGGATATTCAGTACTTC CASSLLLAGGDIQYF TRBV7-9 - TRBD2 TRBJ2-4
TGCAGCTCATGGCGGGATGACACCGGGGAGCTGTTTTTT CSSWRDDTGELFF TRBV29-1 - - TRBJ2-2
TGCAGTGCTAGTCCACCCTTAGCGGGAGATGGGTTGAGCACAGATACGCAGTATTTT CSASPPLAGDGLSTDTQYF TRBV20-1 - TRBD2 TRBJ2-3
TGCAGTGCTAGGGAGTTAGAGACCCAGTACTTC CSARELETQYF TRBV20-1 - - TRBJ2-5
TGTGCCAGCAGTGGGACGGGGGGAACCTACGAGCAGTACTTC CASSGTGGTYEQYF TRBV2 few TRBD2 TRBJ2-7
TGCAGCGTTCGAGGATGGTCGGAGACTGAAAAACTGTTTTTT CSVRGWSETEKLFF TRBV29-1 many - TRBJ1-4
TGTGCCAGCAGCTTAGTCGGAGGAGGCTACACCTTC CASSLVGGGYTF TRBV11-2 - - TRBJ1-2
TGTGCCAGCAGTAGTCCATTGGGACTCGCAGATACGCAGTATTTT CASSSPLGLADTQYF TRBV28 - - TRBJ2-3
TGTGCCAGCAGCTTCATCCTAGCGGCCCCCAATGAGCAGTTCTTC CASSFILAAPNEQFF TRBV7-9 - TRBD2 TRBJ2-1
TGTGCCAGCAGTTTTCTAGGACAGGGGACCGGGACCCAGTACTTC CASSFLGQGTGTQYF TRBV27 - TRBD1 TRBJ2-5
TGTGCCAGCACCAACAGACAGGGGAGAATAGGAAACACCATATATTTT CASTNRQGRIGNTIYF TRBV11-2 - TRBD1 TRBJ1-3
TGTGCCAGCAAATACAGGGGAAATTCACCCCTCCACTTT CASKYRGNSPLHF TRBV27 - TRBD1 TRBJ1-6
TGTGCCAGCAGTGCTATGAGATACGCATCAGATACGCAGTATTTT CASSAMRYASDTQYF TRBV9 once - TRBJ2-3
TGTGCCAGCTCACCACGCACCCTCGGAGGGGAAGCTAATGAAAAACTGTTTTTT CASSPRTLGGEANEKLFF TRBV18 - - TRBJ1-4
TGCGCCAGCAGGTTGGGGACTAGCGGGAGGGCCGCGTTGGAGACCCAGTACTTC CASRLGTSGRAALETQYF TRBV5-1 few TRBD2 TRBJ2-5
TGCGCCAGCAGCACCAGGGGGTCCTATGGCTACACCTTC CASSTRGSYGYTF TRBV4-1 - TRBD1 TRBJ1-2
TGTGCCAGCAGCCAAGTCACGGAGAGACCCTACGAGCAGTACTTC CASSQVTERPYEQYF TRBV3-1/TRBV3-2 - - TRBJ2-7
TGTGCCAGCAGCTTTCCTAGCGGCTTCTACAATGAGCAGTTCTTC CASSFPSGFYNEQFF TRBV7-2 - TRBD2 TRBJ2-1
TGTGCCAGCTCACCCTACCCGACACTGCCTTACTCCTCCCGGAACACTGAAGCTTTCTTT CASSPYPTLPYSSRNTEAFF TRBV18 - - TRBJ1-1
TGTGCCACCAGCAGAGGAGACAGGGGGCGGATGAATCAGCCCCAGCATTTT CATSRGDRGRMNQPQHF TRBV15 - TRBD1 TRBJ1-5
TGTGCCAGCAGCCCCCAGGGGGCTCTTGCGACCTACGAGCAGTACTTC CASSPQGALATYEQYF TRBV7-9 - TRBD1 TRBJ2-7
TGTGCCAGCAGCCAAACAGGGGGGGATGAAAAACTGTTTTTT CASSQTGGDEKLFF TRBV7-8 - TRBD1 TRBJ1-4
TGTGCCAGTACGGAGGGTACTAGCGGGAGTATTAGCACCGGGGAGCTGTTTTTT CASTEGTSGSISTGELFF TRBV19 few TRBD2 TRBJ2-2
TGTGCCTGGAGTGTACTCGGCGACTTGAGCACAGATACGCAGTATTTT CAWSVLGDLSTDTQYF TRBV30 - - TRBJ2-3
TGTGCCAGCAGGCGCAGGACAAGCCGCGGAGAGACCCAGTACTTC CASRRRTSRGETQYF TRBV2 - - TRBJ2-5
TGCAGCGTTGTCCCTCGGGGGGACACTGAAGCTTTCTTT CSVVPRGDTEAFF TRBV29-1 - - TRBJ1-1
TGTGCCAGCACCTGGGGTCGGACTAGCTATACAGATACGCAGTATTTT CASTWGRTSYTDTQYF TRBV2 - TRBD2 TRBJ2-3
TGCGCCAGTAGCACCAAGACAGGGATGGATGAAGCTTTCTTT CASSTKTGMDEAFF TRBV5-1 once TRBD1 TRBJ1-1
TGTGCCAGCGCAGCGGGGGGCAACACCGGGGAGCTGTTTTTT CASAAGGNTGELFF TRBV28 once TRBD2 TRBJ2-2
TGTGCCAGCAGTTCGGGCACAGGGTTTGGCGGCTACACCTTC CASSSGTGFGGYTF TRBV6-5 few - TRBJ1-2
TGTGCAAGTCGCTTACTACAGGGACATACGCAGTATTTT CASRLLQGHTQYF TRBV12-2 - - TRBJ2-3
TGTGCCAGCAGTGAACAGCAGGGGCGGCCGAATGGCTACACCTTC CASSEQQGRPNGYTF TRBV6-1 - - TRBJ1-2
TGTGCCAGCAGCTTACCGGGGAGCTCCTACAATGAGCAGTTCTTC CASSLPGSSYNEQFF TRBV11-2 - - TRBJ2-1
TGTGCCAGCAGACTCCCGGGACTCCAGAACACCGGGGAGCTGTTTTTT CASRLPGLQNTGELFF TRBV7-2 - - TRBJ2-2
TGTGCCAGCAGCTTAGGCGGGACAGGGGGGGACGAGCAGTACTTC CASSLGGTGGDEQYF TRBV7-9 - TRBD1 TRBJ2-7
TGTGCCAGCAGTTTAATCGACTTCAGTCAGCTCTTC CASSLIDFSQLF TRBV12-3/TRBV12-4 - - TRBJ2-1
TGTGCCAGCAGCCAGTCTAGCGGGAGAGGCGAGCAGTTCTTC CASSQSSGRGEQFF TRBV4-2 - TRBD2 TRBJ2-1
TGCGCCAGCAGCCCTTGGGACAGTTATAGGTCTGGGGCCAACGTCCTGACTTTC CASSPWDSYRSGANVLTF TRBV5-1 - TRBD1 TRBJ2-6
TGTGCCAGCTCACCAGCAGGCTCTGGAAACACCATATATTTT CASSPAGSGNTIYF TRBV18 few - TRBJ1-3
TGTGCCAGCAGCTTAAAGGGACTAGCGGGAGGACCAGATACGCAGTATTTT CASSLKGLAGGPDTQYF TRBV7-9 - TRBD2 TRBJ2-3
TGTGCCAGCAGTCTTAGTAGGGGGAGCAATCAGCCCCAGCATTTT CASSLSRGSNQPQHF TRBV6-5 - - TRBJ1-5